The 15 T cell receptor beta chains presented below share a single source sample, sequenced in a study of blood T cell repertoires in COVID-19. Only in-frame clones appear in the TCRdb table, and some are missing; sequencing was by immunoSEQ multiplex PCR. The sample consists of around 170,000 clones, 88% of them appearing once. Sequenced input: PBMCs or T cells enriched from blood (not recorded which). The receptors originated from a woman younger than 30 who had recovered from COVID-19.

This clone was recorded once. The rearrangement links TRBV28 to TRBJ2-2; 7 bases agree with TRBD2. CDR3 length: 14 amino acids. The trim removed 4 bases at V and 4 bases at J, leaving 3 bases unmatched. Germline CDR1 is MDHEN and CDR2 is SYDVKM. Written as DNA, the CDR3 is TGTGCCAGCAGTTCACTAGCGATCACCGGGGAGCTGTTTTTT. Translated: CASSSLAITGELFF.

This chain connects TRBV24-1 to TRBJ1-2, with 7 positions matching TRBD1. The CDR3 totals 15 residues. In germline, CDR1 is KGHDR, CDR2 SFDVKD. After removal of 4 bases from V and 5 bases from J, the junction contained 9 bases not matched to a gene. CDR3 loop: CATSDSGTARYGYTF. CDR3 in DNA: TGTGCCACCAGTGACTCCGGGACAGCCCGATATGGCTACACCTTC.

This clone came up a few times. The rearrangement links TRBV11-3 to TRBJ2-2, with D maybe TRBD2 (5 bases). The CDR3 runs 15 residues. CDR1 is SGHNT and CDR2 is YENEEA in the germline V gene. V was clipped by 2 bases and J by 0 bases, with 7 bases between them. The CDR3 loop reads CASSLRGSNTGELFF. The DNA for the CDR3 is TGTGCCAGCAGCTTAAGAGGGTCGAACACCGGGGAGCTGTTTTTT.

This clone has a handful of counts. This specimen includes other DNA sequences encoding the same CDR3. The chain has TRBV27 and TRBJ2-7; D gene ambiguous. The CDR3 length is 13 residues. CDR1 and CDR2 (germline): MNHEY, SMNVEV (reference sequence). V was clipped by 3 bases and J by 0 bases, with 6 bases between them. The CDR3 here is CASSFTVSYEQYF. CDR3 bases: TGTGCCAGCAGTTTCACAGTCTCCTACGAGCAGTACTTC.

This clone appeared once. Here the CDR3 reads CASSSGGIGTGLAQYF. Written as DNA, the CDR3 is TGTGCCAGCAGCTCCGGGGGGATTGGAACTGGGTTGGCCCAGTACTTC. The chain is built from TRBV7-9 and TRBJ2-5; TRBD2 agrees at 7 bases. This CDR3 is 16 amino acids long. Germline CDR1 reads SEHNR; CDR2 reads FQNEAQ (reference sequence). The J segment lost 9 bases and the V segment lost 4 bases, leaving 17 bases of the junction unmatched.

The chain joins TRBV25-1 to TRBJ2-7; a possible D gene is TRBD2 (6 bases). This CDR3 comprises 14 residues. The V end lost 5 bases, the J end lost 6 bases, and 17 bases lay between the germline ends. Germline V lookup: CDR1 MGHDK, CDR2 SYGVNS. CDR3 sequence reads: CASSKPGGHFEQYF. For the CDR3, the DNA is TGTGCCAGCAGTAAGCCCGGAGGGCATTTCGAGCAGTACTTC.

The chain links TRBV19 to TRBJ1-1, with D tentatively TRBD1 (6 bases). Germline loops: CDR1 LNHDA, CDR2 SQIVND (reference sequence). The CDR3 spans 15 residues. Between the trimmed V and J ends, which lost 2 bases and 4 bases, there was a span of 14 bases. CDR3 nucleotide sequence: TGTGCCAGTAGTATATTTGGGGGCGGTCGCACTGAAGCTTTCTTT. Translating gives CASSIFGGGRTEAFF.

J is TRBJ1-1 and V is TRBV3-1 (or the pseudogene TRBV3-2), with D tentatively TRBD1 (6 bases). This CDR3 has 13 amino acids. Per the germline V gene, CDR1 is LGHDT and CDR2 is YNNKEL (reference sequence). V was clipped by 6 bases and J by 1 base, with 9 bases between them. The chain's CDR3 is CASRTGQNTEAFF. The CDR3 DNA reads TGTGCCAGCAGGACGGGACAGAACACTGAAGCTTTCTTT.

The chain uses TRBV6-5 and TRBJ2-5; weak D call: TRBD1 (5 bases). There are 12 residues in the CDR3. Germline values: CDR1 MNHEY, CDR2 SVGAGI. V was clipped by 8 bases and J by 5 bases, with 12 bases between them. CDR3: CASRWGVETQYF. CDR3 nucleotide sequence: TGTGCCAGCCGTTGGGGCGTGGAGACCCAGTACTTC.

This chain connects TRBV10-3 to TRBJ2-1, with 11 bases that match TRBD2. Germline V gene sequence: CDR1 ENHRY, CDR2 SYGVKD. This CDR3 contains 15 residues. V lost 2 bases, J lost 6 bases, and 3 bases stayed unmatched. The DNA for the CDR3 is TGTGCCATCAGTGAGGTTAGCGGGAGGGGCAATGAGCAGTTCTTC. Protein sequence: CAISEVSGRGNEQFF.

The J gene is TRBJ1-1, the V gene TRBV4-1; perhaps TRBD1 as D (5 bases). The CDR3 extends over 15 amino acids. Trimming shortened V by 4 bases and J by 0 bases, and 12 bases separated the two germline ends. Per germline, CDR1 MGHRA and CDR2 YSYEKL. In DNA, the CDR3 is TGCGCCAGCAGCCTTTACGGGGGGGTGAACACTGAAGCTTTCTTT. This translates into CASSLYGGVNTEAFF.

The CDR3 sequence is CASRGPGGHQPQHF. CDR3 coding DNA: TGTGCCAGCAGGGGGCCAGGGGGGCATCAGCCCCAGCATTTT. This sequence joins TRBV28 and TRBJ1-5; 7 bases are shared with TRBD1. Germline values: CDR1 MDHEN, CDR2 SYDVKM. CDR3 length equals 14 residues. The trim removed 6 bases at V and 5 bases at J, leaving 7 bases unmatched.

This clone was picked up a small number of times. The chain joins TRBV30 to TRBJ1-1; 7 nucleotides line up with TRBD1. V shed 5 bases and J 1 base; nucleotides not matched to a gene: 7. The germline V gene has CDR1 GTSNPN and CDR2 SVGIG (reference sequence). The CDR3 is 14 amino acids. CDR3 bases: TGTGCCTGGTCTCCGGGACAGCAGAACACTGAAGCTTTCTTT. Amino acid sequence: CAWSPGQQNTEAFF.

This clone appeared once. CDR3 coding DNA: TGCGCCAGCAGCTTGCTGGGGCCCCCAGGGACTCTCTATGGCTACACCTTC. It yields the protein CASSLLGPPGTLYGYTF. The rearrangement links TRBV5-1 to TRBJ1-2; D might be TRBD1 (5 bases). Germline lookup yields CDR1 SGHRS and CDR2 YFSETQ. The CDR3 extends over 17 amino acids. V gave up 1 base and J gave up 4 bases, with 20 bases separating them.

The V call is TRBV11-2, the J call TRBJ1-2; D is ambiguous. Germline V gives CDR1 SGHAT, CDR2 FQNNGV. This CDR3 is built from 13 residues. V was shortened by 7 bases and J by 13 bases, with 22 bases between the two germline ends. CDR3 amino acids: CASTSPGVFKGTF. The CDR3 region has the DNA TGTGCCAGCACTTCCCCCGGGGTGTTTAAGGGCACCTTC.